Listed below are T cell receptor beta chains from one sample, sequenced in a study of T cell repertoires in cytomegalovirus infection. TCRdb ran MiXCR on the reads and lists one entry per CDR3 protein. The table records about 160,000 distinct CDR3 sequences, roughly 15% of them present only once. The material sequenced was CD8+ T cells from PBMCs. The receptor set was obtained from a human donor in good health (CMV status not recorded). Some clones in this sample may be carry-over from other donors' samples. Both conserved end residues are part of each CDR3. The order of the fields is CDR3 DNA, CDR3 protein, J gene, clone size, V gene, D gene. D genes are given only for firm matches. Part of the rows lack a size; the others show once, few, many or a class for expanded clones.

CDR3 DNA: TGTGCCAGCAGGGCCCGCAGGGCCGAGCAGTACTTC
CDR3 protein: CASRARRAEQYF
J gene: TRBJ2-7
clone size: -
V gene: TRBV6-1
D gene: -

CDR3 DNA: TGTGCCAGCTTAGACCCCCTAAAAAGCCACGAGCAGTACTTC
CDR3 protein: CASLDPLKSHEQYF
J gene: TRBJ2-7
clone size: -
V gene: TRBV28
D gene: -

CDR3 DNA: TGTGCCAGCATCGCGTCGGGGATCTCCTACAATGAGCAGTTCTTC
CDR3 protein: CASIASGISYNEQFF
J gene: TRBJ2-1
clone size: -
V gene: TRBV28
D gene: -

CDR3 DNA: TGCAGTGCTATAGATACGCAGTATTTT
CDR3 protein: CSAIDTQYF
J gene: TRBJ2-3
clone size: few
V gene: TRBV20-1
D gene: -

CDR3 DNA: TGTGCCAGCAGCGTGGAGCGGGAGTGGTACGAGCAGTACTTC
CDR3 protein: CASSVEREWYEQYF
J gene: TRBJ2-7
clone size: -
V gene: TRBV5-3
D gene: TRBD2

CDR3 DNA: TGTGCCAGCAGTTTTAGCGGGTACTACGAGCAGTACTTC
CDR3 protein: CASSFSGYYEQYF
J gene: TRBJ2-7
clone size: -
V gene: TRBV27
D gene: TRBD2

CDR3 DNA: TGTGCCAGCAGCCAGTACGAGCAGTACTTC
CDR3 protein: CASSQYEQYF
J gene: TRBJ2-7
clone size: many
V gene: TRBV28
D gene: -

CDR3 DNA: TGTGCCAGCAGCTTCGGGACTAGCGGGAGGGGAGAGACCCAGTACTTC
CDR3 protein: CASSFGTSGRGETQYF
J gene: TRBJ2-5
clone size: -
V gene: TRBV7-6
D gene: TRBD2

CDR3 DNA: TGTGCCAGCAGCTTAAGTCCGGACCCCCGTTACACCGGGGAGCTGTTTTTT
CDR3 protein: CASSLSPDPRYTGELFF
J gene: TRBJ2-2
clone size: -
V gene: TRBV11-2
D gene: -

CDR3 DNA: TGTGCCAGCAGCTTAGCGCTGTTCGTCGATACGCAGTATTTT
CDR3 protein: CASSLALFVDTQYF
J gene: TRBJ2-3
clone size: -
V gene: TRBV7-2
D gene: -

CDR3 DNA: TGTGCCAGCAGTGATCCGGGGGAGAGATACGAGCAGTACTTC
CDR3 protein: CASSDPGERYEQYF
J gene: TRBJ2-7
clone size: few
V gene: TRBV2
D gene: -

CDR3 DNA: TGTGCCACGGGACAAAACTACGAGCAGTACTTC
CDR3 protein: CATGQNYEQYF
J gene: TRBJ2-7
clone size: -
V gene: TRBV7-2
D gene: -

CDR3 DNA: TGTGCCAGCAATGTTGGGTATGGCTACACCTTC
CDR3 protein: CASNVGYGYTF
J gene: TRBJ1-2
clone size: many
V gene: TRBV7-2
D gene: -

CDR3 DNA: TGTGCCAGCAGCCCAGGGACCCTGAACACTGAAGCTTTCTTT
CDR3 protein: CASSPGTLNTEAFF
J gene: TRBJ1-1
clone size: many
V gene: TRBV7-8
D gene: -